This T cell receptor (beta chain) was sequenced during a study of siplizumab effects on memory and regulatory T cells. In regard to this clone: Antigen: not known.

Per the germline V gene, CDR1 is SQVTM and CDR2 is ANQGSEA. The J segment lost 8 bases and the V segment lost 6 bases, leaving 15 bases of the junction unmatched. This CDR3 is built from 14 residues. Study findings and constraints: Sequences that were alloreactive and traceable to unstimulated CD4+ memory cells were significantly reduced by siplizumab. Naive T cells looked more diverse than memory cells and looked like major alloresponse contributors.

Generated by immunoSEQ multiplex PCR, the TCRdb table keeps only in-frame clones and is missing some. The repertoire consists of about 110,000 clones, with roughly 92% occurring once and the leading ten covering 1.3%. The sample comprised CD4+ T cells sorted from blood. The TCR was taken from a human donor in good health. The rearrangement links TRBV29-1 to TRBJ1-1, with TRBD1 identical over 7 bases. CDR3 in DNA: TGCAGCGTCACAGGGGATACGTTTTCCTTCGAAGCTTTCTTT. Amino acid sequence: CSVTGDTFSFEAFF.